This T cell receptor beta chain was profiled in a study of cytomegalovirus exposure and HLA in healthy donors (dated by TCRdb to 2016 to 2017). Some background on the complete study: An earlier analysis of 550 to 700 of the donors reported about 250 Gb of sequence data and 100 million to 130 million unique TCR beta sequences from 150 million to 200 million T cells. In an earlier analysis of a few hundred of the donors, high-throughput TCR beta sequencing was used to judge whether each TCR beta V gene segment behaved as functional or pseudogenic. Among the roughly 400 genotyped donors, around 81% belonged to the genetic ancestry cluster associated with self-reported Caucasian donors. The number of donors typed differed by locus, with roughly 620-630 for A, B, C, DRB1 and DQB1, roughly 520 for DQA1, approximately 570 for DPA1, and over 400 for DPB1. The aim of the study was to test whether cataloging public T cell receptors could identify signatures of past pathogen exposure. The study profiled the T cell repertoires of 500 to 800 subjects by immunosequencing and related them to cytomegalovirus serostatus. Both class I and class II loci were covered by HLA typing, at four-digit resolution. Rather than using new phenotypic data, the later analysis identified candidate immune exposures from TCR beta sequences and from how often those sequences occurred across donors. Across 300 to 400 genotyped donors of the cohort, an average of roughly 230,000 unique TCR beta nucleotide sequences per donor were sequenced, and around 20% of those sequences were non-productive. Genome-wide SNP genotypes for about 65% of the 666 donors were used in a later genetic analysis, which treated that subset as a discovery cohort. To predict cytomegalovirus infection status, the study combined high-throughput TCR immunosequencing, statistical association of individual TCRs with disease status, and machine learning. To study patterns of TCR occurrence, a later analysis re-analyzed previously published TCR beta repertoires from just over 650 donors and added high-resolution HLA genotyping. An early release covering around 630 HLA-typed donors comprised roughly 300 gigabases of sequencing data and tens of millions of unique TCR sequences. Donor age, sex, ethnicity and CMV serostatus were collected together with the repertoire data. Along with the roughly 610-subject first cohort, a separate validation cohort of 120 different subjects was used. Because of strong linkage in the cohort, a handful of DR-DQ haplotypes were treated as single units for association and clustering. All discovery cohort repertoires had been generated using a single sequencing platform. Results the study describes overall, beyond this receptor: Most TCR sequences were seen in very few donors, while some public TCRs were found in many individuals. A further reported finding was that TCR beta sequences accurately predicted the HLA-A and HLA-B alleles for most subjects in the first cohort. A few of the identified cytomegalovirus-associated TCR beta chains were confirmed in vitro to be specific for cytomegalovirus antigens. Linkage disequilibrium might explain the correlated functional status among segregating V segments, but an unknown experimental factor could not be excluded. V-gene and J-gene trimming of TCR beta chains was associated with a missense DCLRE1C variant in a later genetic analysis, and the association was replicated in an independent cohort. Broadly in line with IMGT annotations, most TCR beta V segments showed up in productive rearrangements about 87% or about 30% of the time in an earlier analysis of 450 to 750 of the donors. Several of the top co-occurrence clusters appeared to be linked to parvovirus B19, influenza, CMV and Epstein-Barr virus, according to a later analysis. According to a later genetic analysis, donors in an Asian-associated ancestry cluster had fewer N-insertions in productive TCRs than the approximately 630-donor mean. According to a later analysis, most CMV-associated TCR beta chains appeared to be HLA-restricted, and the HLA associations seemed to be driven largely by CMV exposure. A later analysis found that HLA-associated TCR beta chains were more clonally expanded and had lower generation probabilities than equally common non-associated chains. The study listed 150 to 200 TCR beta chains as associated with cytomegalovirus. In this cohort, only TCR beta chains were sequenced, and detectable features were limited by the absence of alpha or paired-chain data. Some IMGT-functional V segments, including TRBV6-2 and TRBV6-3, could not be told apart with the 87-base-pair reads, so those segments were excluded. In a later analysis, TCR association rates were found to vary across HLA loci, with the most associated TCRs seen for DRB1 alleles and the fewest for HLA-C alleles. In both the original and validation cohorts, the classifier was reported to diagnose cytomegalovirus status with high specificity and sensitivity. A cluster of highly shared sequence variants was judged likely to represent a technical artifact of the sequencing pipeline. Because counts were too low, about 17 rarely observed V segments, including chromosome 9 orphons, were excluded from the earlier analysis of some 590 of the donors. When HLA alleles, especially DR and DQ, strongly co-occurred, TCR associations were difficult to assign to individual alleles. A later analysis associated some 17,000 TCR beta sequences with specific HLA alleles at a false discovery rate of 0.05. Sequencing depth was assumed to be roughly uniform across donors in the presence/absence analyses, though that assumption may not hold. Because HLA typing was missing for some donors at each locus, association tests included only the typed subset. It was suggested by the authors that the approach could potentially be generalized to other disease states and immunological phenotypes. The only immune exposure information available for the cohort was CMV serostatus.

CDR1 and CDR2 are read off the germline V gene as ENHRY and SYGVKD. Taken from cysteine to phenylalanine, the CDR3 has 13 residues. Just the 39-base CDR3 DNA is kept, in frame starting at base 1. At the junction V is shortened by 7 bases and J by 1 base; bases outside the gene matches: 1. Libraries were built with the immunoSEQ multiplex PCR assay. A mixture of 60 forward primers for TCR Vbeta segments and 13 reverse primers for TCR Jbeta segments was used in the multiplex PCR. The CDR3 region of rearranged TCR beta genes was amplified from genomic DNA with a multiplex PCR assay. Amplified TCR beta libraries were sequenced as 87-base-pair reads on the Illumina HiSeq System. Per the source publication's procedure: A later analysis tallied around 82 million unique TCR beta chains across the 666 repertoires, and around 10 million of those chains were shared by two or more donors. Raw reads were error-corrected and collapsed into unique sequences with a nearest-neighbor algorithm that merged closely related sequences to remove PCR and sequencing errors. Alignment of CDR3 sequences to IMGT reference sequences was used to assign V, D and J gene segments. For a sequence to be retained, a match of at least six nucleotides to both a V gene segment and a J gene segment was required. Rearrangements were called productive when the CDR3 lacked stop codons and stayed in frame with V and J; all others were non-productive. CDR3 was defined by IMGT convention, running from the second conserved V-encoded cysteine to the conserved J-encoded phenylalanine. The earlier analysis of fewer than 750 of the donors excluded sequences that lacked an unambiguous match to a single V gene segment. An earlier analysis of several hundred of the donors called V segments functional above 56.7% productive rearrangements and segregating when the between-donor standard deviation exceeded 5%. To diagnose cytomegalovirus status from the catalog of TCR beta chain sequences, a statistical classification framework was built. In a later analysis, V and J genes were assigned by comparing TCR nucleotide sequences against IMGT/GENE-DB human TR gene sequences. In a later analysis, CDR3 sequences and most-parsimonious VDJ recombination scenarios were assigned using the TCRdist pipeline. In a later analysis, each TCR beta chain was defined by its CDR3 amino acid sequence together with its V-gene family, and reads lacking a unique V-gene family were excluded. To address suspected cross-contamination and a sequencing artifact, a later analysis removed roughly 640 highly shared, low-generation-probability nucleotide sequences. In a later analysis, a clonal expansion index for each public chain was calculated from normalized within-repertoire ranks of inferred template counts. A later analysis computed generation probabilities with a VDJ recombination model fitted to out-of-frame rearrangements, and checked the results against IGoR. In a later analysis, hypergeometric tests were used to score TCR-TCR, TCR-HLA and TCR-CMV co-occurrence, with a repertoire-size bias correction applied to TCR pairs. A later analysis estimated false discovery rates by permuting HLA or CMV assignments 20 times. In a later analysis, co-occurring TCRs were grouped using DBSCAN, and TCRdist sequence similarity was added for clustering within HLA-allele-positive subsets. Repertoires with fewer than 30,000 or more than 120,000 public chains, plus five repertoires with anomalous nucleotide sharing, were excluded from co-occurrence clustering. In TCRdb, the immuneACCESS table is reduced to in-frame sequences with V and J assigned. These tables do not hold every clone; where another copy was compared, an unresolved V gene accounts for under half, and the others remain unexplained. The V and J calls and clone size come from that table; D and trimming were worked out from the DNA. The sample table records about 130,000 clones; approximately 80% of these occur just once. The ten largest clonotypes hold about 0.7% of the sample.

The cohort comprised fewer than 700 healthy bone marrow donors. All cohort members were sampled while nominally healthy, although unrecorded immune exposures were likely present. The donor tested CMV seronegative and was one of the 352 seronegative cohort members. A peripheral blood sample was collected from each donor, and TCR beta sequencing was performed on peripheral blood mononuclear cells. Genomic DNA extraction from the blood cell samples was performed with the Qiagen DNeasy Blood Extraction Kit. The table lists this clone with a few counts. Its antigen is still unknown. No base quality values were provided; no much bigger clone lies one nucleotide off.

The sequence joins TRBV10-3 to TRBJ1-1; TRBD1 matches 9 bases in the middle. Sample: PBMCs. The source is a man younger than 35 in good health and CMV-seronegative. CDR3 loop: CAIKTGGNTEAFF. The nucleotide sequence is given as TGTGCCATCAAGACAGGGGGGAACACTGAAGCTTTCTTT.